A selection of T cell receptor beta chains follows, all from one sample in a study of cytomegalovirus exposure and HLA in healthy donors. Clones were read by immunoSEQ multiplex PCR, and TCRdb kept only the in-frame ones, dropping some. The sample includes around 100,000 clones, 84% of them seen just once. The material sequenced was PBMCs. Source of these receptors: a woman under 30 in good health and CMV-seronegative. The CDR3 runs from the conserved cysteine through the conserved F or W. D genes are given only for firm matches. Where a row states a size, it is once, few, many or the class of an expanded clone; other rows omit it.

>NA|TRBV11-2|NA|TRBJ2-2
TGTGCCAGCAGCTTATCCAGGCCGAACACCGGGGAGCTGTTTTTT
CASSLSRPNTGELFF
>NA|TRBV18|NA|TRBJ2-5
TGTGCCAGCTCATCATACCAAGAGACCCAGTACTTC
CASSSYQETQYF
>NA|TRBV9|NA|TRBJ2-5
TGTGCCAGCAGCGAAGGGGATGGAAGCCAGTACTTC
CASSEGDGSQYF
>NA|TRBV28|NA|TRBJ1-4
TGTGCCAGCAGTTCCGGACAGTTTAATGAAAAACTGTTTTTT
CASSSGQFNEKLFF
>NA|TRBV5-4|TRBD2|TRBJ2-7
TGTGCCAGCAGCTTGCCTAATCGGGGAGGGGCCTCCTACGAGCAGTACTTC
CASSLPNRGGASYEQYF
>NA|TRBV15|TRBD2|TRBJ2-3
TGTGCCACCAGCAGAGAGGGACTAGCCATAGATACGCAGTATTTT
CATSREGLAIDTQYF
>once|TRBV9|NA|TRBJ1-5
TGTGCCAGCAGCAAGGACAGTGGTTTTCGGCCCCAGCATTTT
CASSKDSGFRPQHF
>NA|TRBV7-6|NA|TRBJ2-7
TGTGCCAGCAGCTTAGATCCAGTTACCTACGAGCAGTACTTC
CASSLDPVTYEQYF
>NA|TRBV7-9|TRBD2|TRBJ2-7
TGTGCCAGCAGACGGACTAGCGGGGCCTTAACCTACGAGCAGTACTTC
CASRRTSGALTYEQYF
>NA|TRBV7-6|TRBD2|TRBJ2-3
TGTGCCAGCAGCACCCGGACTAGCGGGGGCACAGATACGCAGTATTTT
CASSTRTSGGTDTQYF